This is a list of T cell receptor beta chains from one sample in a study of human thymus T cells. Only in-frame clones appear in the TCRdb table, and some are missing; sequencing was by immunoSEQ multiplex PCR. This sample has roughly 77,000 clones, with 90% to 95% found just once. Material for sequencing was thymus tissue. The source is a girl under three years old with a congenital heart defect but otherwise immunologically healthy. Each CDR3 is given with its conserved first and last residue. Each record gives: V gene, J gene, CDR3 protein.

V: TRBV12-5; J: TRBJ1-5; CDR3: CASGATEIGNQPQHF
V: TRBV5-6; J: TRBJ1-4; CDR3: CASSLGSYAGEKLFF
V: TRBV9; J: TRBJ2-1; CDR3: CASSSPYNEQFF
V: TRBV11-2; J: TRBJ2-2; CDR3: CASSSGPGLDTGELFF
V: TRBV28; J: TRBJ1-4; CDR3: CASSLYVQGPNEKLFF
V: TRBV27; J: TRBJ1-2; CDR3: CASSLCGGLDEDGYTF
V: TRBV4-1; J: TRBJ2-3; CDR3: CASSQEVGPSTDTQYF
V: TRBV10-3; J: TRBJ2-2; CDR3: CAISLEELVKGSEINTGELFF
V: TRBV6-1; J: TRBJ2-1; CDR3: CASSEAGLAGINEQFF
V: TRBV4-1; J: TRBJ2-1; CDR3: CASSPPGLAGGPRTYNEQFF
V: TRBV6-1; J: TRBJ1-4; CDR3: CASSQGAGGINEKLFF